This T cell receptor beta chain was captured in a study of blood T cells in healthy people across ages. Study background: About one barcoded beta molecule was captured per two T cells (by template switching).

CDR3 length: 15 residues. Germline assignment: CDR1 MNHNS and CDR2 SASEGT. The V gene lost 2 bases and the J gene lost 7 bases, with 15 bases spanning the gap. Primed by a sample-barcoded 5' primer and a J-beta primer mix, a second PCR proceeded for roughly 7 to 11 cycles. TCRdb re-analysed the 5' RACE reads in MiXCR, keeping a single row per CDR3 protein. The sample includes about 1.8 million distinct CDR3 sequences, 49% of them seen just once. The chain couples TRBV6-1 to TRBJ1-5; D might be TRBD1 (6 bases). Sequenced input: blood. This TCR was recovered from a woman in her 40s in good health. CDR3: CASSERVGGTQPQHF. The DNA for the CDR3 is TGTGCCAGCAGTGAACGGGTAGGAGGGACACAGCCCCAGCATTTT.